Shown below are 26 T cell receptor beta chains from a single sample sequenced in a study of identical twins. TCRdb re-derived calls from the 5' RACE reads in MiXCR, one entry per CDR3 protein. The sample yields more than 1.5 million distinct CDR3 sequences, about 31% seen once. Sequenced sample: cord blood. The receptors shown here come from a newborn girl in good health.

On this clonotype itself: This may be a read error, as it is one base from a much larger clone. The chain combines TRBV12-3 or TRBV12-4 with TRBJ1-2; possible D gene TRBD1, 6 bases. The CDR3 is 13 residues long. The V end was cut by 7 bases, the J end by 7 bases, with 16 bases between. The chain's CDR3 is CASTTTGSSGYTF. The CDR3 DNA reads as TGTGCCAGCACTACCACAGGGAGCTCTGGCTACACCTTC.

A single count supports this clonotype. The chain links TRBV30 to TRBJ2-7; no definite D call. Trimming took 1 base from V and 7 from J, leaving 5 bases between them. Germline CDR1 reads GTSNPN; CDR2 reads SVGIG (reference sequence). The CDR3 has 10 amino acids. The DNA of the CDR3 is TGTGCCTGGAGTGGGGTTGAGCAGTACTTC. As protein: CAWSGVEQYF.

The chain is built from TRBV20-1 and TRBJ2-7, with TRBD2 matching 11 bases. This CDR3 region has 16 residues. V was pared by 1 base and J by 7 bases, with 12 bases of the junction left unmatched. The V gene's germline CDR1 is DFQATT and CDR2 SNEGSKA (reference sequence). CDR3 DNA: TGCAGTGCTAGAGTAACTAGCGGGAGATGGTACAATGAGCAGTACTTC. As protein: CSARVTSGRWYNEQYF.

The chain carries TRBV7-8 and TRBJ2-3; D might be TRBD2 (6 bases). The V gene lost 2 bases and the J gene lost 6 bases, with 18 bases spanning the gap. CDR1 SGHVS and CDR2 FQNEAQ come from the germline V gene. The CDR3 covers 16 residues. CDR3 in amino acids: CASSLPGGSLEDTQYF. The CDR3 bases are TGTGCCAGCAGCTTACCAGGAGGGTCCCTCGAGGATACGCAGTATTTT.

This clonotype was seen only a few times. It differs at one base from a far larger clone, so likely a read error. This chain links TRBV24-1 with TRBJ2-3; TRBD2 matches 11 bases. Unmatched junction bases numbered 3, after V lost 7 bases and J lost 1 base. CDR3 length equals 15 residues. Germline assignment: CDR1 KGHDR and CDR2 SFDVKD. CDR3 residues: CATSPGLAGTDTQYF. DNA for the CDR3: TGTGCCACCAGCCCGGGACTAGCGGGCACAGATACGCAGTATTTT.

This clonotype occurred many times. The rearrangement joins TRBV6-2 or TRBV6-3 to TRBJ2-7, with D uncertain. The CDR3 runs 12 residues. V lost 0 bases to trimming and J lost 3 bases, with 3 bases between them. Germline CDR1 and CDR2: MNHEY and SVGEGT. The CDR3 nucleotides read TGTGCCAGCAGTTACTCGAACTACGAGCAGTACTTC. This gives the protein CASSYSNYEQYF.

This chain joins TRBV3-1 and TRBJ2-3; 9 nucleotides line up with TRBD2. Germline V gives CDR1 LGHDT, CDR2 YNNKEL (reference sequence). J gave up 5 bases and V 4 bases, and 10 bases lay outside the gene matches. This CDR3 region has 16 residues. Written as DNA, the CDR3 is TGTGCCAGCAGCCCCACAATAGCGGGGGTGAGAGATACGCAGTATTTT. Protein product: CASSPTIAGVRDTQYF.

The sample holds a few counts of this clonotype. V gene TRBV12-3 or TRBV12-4 combines with J gene TRBJ2-2; the match to TRBD2 covers 10 bases. Losses at the gene ends were 4 bases for V and 5 bases for J; bases not matched to a gene: 4. The CDR3 contains 15 residues. CDR3 region: CASSSSGSRTGELFF. The CDR3 DNA reads TGTGCCAGCAGTTCTAGCGGGAGTAGGACCGGGGAGCTGTTTTTT.

The chain recombines TRBV20-1 with TRBJ1-2, with 9 nucleotides matching TRBD1. This CDR3 is built from 12 residues. CDR1 and CDR2 (germline): DFQATT, SNEGSKA (reference sequence). The trim removed 8 bases at V and 4 bases at J, leaving 5 bases unmatched. CDR3 loop: CSSPGQGYGYTF. The CDR3 DNA is TGCAGTTCGCCGGGACAGGGCTATGGCTACACCTTC.

This clonotype was picked up many times. V gene TRBV12-3 or TRBV12-4 combines with J gene TRBJ2-5; D is uncertain. V shed 6 bases and J shed 2 bases, with 10 bases lying between them. This CDR3 has 13 residues. CDR3 sequence reads: CASSSLGQETQYF. The DNA for the CDR3 is TGTGCCAGCAGCTCGCTAGGGCAAGAGACCCAGTACTTC.

This clonotype has at least ten counts. The CDR3 nucleotides are TGTGCCAGCAGTTCGGACCCCCCCTACGAGCAGTACTTC. Translation gives CASSSDPPYEQYF. The genes are TRBV12-3 or TRBV12-4 and TRBJ2-7; D remains ambiguous. V gave up 4 bases and J gave up 2 bases, with 9 bases separating them. The length of the CDR3 is 13 residues.

The V gene is TRBV4-2, the J gene TRBJ1-1; D is unresolved. The CDR3 is 13 amino acids. The V and J ends lost 1 base and 4 bases respectively, with 7 bases between them. Germline V lookup: CDR1 LGHNA, CDR2 YNFKEQ. CDR3 in DNA: TGTGCCAGCAGCCAAGTTATGGGCACTGAAGCTTTCTTT. Protein sequence: CASSQVMGTEAFF.

Ten or more counts support this clonotype. The rearrangement joins TRBV7-2 to TRBJ2-7; D unresolved. V gave up 5 bases and J gave up 0 bases, with 2 bases separating them. The germline gives CDR1 SGHTA, CDR2 FQGNSA. CDR3 size: 11 residues. The chain's CDR3 is CASSASYEQYF. The CDR3 coding sequence is TGTGCCAGCAGCGCCTCCTACGAGCAGTACTTC.

V usage is TRBV10-3 and J usage is TRBJ2-1, with 9 bases lining up with TRBD1. The DNA end is a closer match to TRBJ2-7, so the J assignment may be wrong. The CDR3 contains 14 residues. Per germline, CDR1 ENHRY and CDR2 SYGVKD. CDR3 nucleotides: TGTGCCACCAAGGGACAGGGATCCTACAATGAGCAGTACTTC. Its translation: CATKGQGSYNEQYF.

This clonotype was seen only a few times. The V gene is TRBV20-1, the J gene TRBJ1-1; 8 nucleotides align to TRBD1. Losses at the gene ends were 0 bases for V and 0 bases for J; bases not matched to a gene: 18. Looked up from germline, CDR1 is DFQATT and CDR2 is SNEGSKA (reference sequence). This CDR3 comprises 20 residues. The CDR3 region is CSARDSPQSGGGRVNTEAFF. CDR3 DNA: TGCAGTGCTAGAGATAGCCCACAGTCAGGGGGCGGGAGAGTGAACACTGAAGCTTTCTTT.

This clonotype occurred a few times. The rearrangement links TRBV20-1 to TRBJ2-4; 7 nucleotides line up with TRBD1. The J call may not be correct, given that the DNA end is closer to TRBJ2-7. The CDR3 sequence is 13 residues long. The germline gives CDR1 DFQATT, CDR2 SNEGSKA (reference sequence). The CDR3 protein is CSASVTGTYEQYF. CDR3 in DNA: TGCAGTGCTAGCGTGACAGGGACGTACGAGCAGTACTTC.

In this sample, this clonotype turned up a few times. This chain connects TRBV5-1 to TRBJ2-4; 7 nucleotides align to TRBD2. The DNA matches TRBJ2-7 better at its end, which makes the J call doubtful. CDR3 length equals 14 residues. Germline CDR1 SGHRS, CDR2 YFSETQ. The DNA of the CDR3 is TGCGCCAGCAGCGCTTCTAGCGGAGGGTACGAGCAGTACTTC. The encoded protein is CASSASSGGYEQYF.

The V and J genes are TRBV28 and TRBJ1-5; 7 bases line up with TRBD1. Per germline, CDR1 MDHEN and CDR2 SYDVKM. With V trimmed by 4 bases and J by 0 bases, 9 bases remained unmatched. The CDR3 has 17 amino acids. The CDR3 DNA reads as TGTGCCAGCAGTTCGACAGGGCTTAGAGGTAGCAATCAGCCCCAGCATTTT. This codes for CASSSTGLRGSNQPQHF.

The rearrangement links TRBV7-9 to TRBJ1-2; TRBD1 agrees at 9 bases. With V trimmed by 6 bases and J by 4 bases, 6 bases remained unmatched. Germline V gene lookup returns CDR1 SEHNR and CDR2 FQNEAQ (reference sequence). The CDR3 spans 14 residues. CDR3 amino acids: CASSRPTGGYGYTF. As DNA, the CDR3 is TGTGCCAGCAGTCGTCCGACAGGGGGCTATGGCTACACCTTC.

This clonotype was seen a few times. The genes are TRBV10-3 and TRBJ2-5, with 14 nucleotides matching TRBD2. The DNA end is a closer match to TRBJ2-7, so the J assignment may be wrong. The CDR3 is made up of 12 amino acids. CDR1 ENHRY and CDR2 SYGVKD come from the germline V gene. The CDR3 coding sequence is TGTGCCATCGGGACTAGCGGGAGCGAGCAGTACTTC. Translated: CAIGTSGSEQYF.

This clonotype appeared a few times. This chain joins TRBV5-1 and TRBJ2-7; TRBD1 matches at 9 bases. Germline lookup yields CDR1 SGHRS and CDR2 YFSETQ. Unmatched junction bases numbered 12, after V lost 4 bases and J lost 4 bases. The CDR3 runs 16 residues. The CDR3 nucleotides are TGCGCCAGCAGCGTAGGTAATACAGGGGGCGCGTACGAGCAGTACTTC. Translating gives CASSVGNTGGAYEQYF.

This clonotype was picked up a small number of times. This sequence joins TRBV6-5 and TRBJ1-5; a weak D match, TRBD1 (5 bases). Germline V CDR1 and CDR2: MNHEY, SVGAGI. The CDR3 runs to 13 residues. The ends were cut back, 2 bases at V and 6 bases at J, with 8 bases in the middle. CDR3 DNA sequence: TGTGCCAGCAGTTACAGGGGACCTCAGCCCCAGCATTTT. Translated, it gives CASSYRGPQPQHF.

The V call is TRBV12-3 or TRBV12-4, the J call TRBJ1-5, with unresolved D. CDR3 size: 13 residues. The V end lost 10 bases, the J end lost 6 bases, and 16 bases lay between the germline ends. The CDR3 coding sequence is TGTGCCATTCGGTCGGGCTTAGGTCAGCCCCAGCATTTT. Translating gives CAIRSGLGQPQHF.

The chain links TRBV12-3 or TRBV12-4 to TRBJ2-7; 9 bases are shared with TRBD2. Trimming removed 6 bases from V and 5 bases from J; junction bases left unmatched: 20. This CDR3 has 18 amino acids. CDR3 nucleotide sequence: TGTGCCAGCAGCTCGTCTTGGGTGACTAGCGGTTTAAAAGACGAGCAGTACTTC. Translated, it gives CASSSSWVTSGLKDEQYF.

Here the CDR3 reads CSARAGAATGELFF. CDR3 DNA: TGCAGTGCTAGAGCGGGGGCCGCCACCGGGGAGCTGTTTTTT. The rearrangement joins TRBV20-1 to TRBJ2-2; D is perhaps TRBD1 or TRBD2 (6 bases each). V was cut by 1 base and J by 4 bases, with 10 bases left in between. The CDR3 totals 14 residues. CDR1 DFQATT and CDR2 SNEGSKA come from the germline V gene (reference sequence).

The V gene is TRBV20-1, the J gene TRBJ2-1; the D is unclear. From germline, CDR1 is DFQATT and CDR2 SNEGSKA (reference sequence). The CDR3 runs to 15 residues. V dropped 4 bases and J dropped 4 bases, with 17 bases sitting between them. The CDR3 coding sequence is TGCAGTGCTAACGGTCTTGGCGACCTGTACAATGAGCAGTTCTTC. Protein sequence: CSANGLGDLYNEQFF.